These T cell receptor beta chains were read from a single sample in a study of T cell clonotyping in hematopoietic cell transplantation. Here immunoSEQ multiplex PCR was the method, and the copy in TCRdb shows in-frame clones only, minus some. The data hold 45,000 or so clones, with approximately 78% observed a single time. This specimen was peripheral blood mononuclear cells, taken before stem cell transplant. All receptors derive from a man aged 60 to 75 with myelodysplastic syndrome. Some clones in this sample may be carry-over from other donors' samples. Each CDR3 is given with its conserved first and last residue. D genes are given only for firm matches. Size is omitted from some rows. Given values are once, few, many or a class for expanded clones.

TRBJ2-7,.,TRBV6-6,.,TGTGCCAGCAGTTACTCGGGGGTGGGGAGTTACGAGCAGTACTTC,CASSYSGVGSYEQYF
TRBJ1-5,.,TRBV19,.,TGTGCCAGTAGTATGGTATCAGGGAACATTGGCGGTGGGCAGCCCCAGCATTTT,CASSMVSGNIGGGQPQHF
TRBJ1-1,TRBD1,TRBV29-1,.,TGCAGCGTTGAAGAGGACAGGATGAACACTGAAGCTTTCTTT,CSVEEDRMNTEAFF
TRBJ2-7,.,TRBV6-1,.,TGTGCCAGCAGTGAACCTGAGCGATACTACGAGCAGTACTTC,CASSEPERYYEQYF
TRBJ1-1,.,TRBV19,.,TGTGCCAGTAGTCCCACACAGGCTCTTGCCACTGAAGCTTTCTTT,CASSPTQALATEAFF
TRBJ2-3,.,TRBV11-2,.,TGTGCCAGCAGCTTAGTTGTAGGGTTAGATACGCAGTATTTT,CASSLVVGLDTQYF
TRBJ1-1,.,TRBV29-1,.,TGCAGCGTTGGGTCCGGGGGGTTGGGAACTGAAGCTTTCTTT,CSVGSGGLGTEAFF
TRBJ2-3,TRBD2,TRBV6-6,.,TGTGCCAGCCGGCTAGCGGGGGGGGCAGTAGATACGCAGTATTTT,CASRLAGGAVDTQYF
TRBJ1-6,.,TRBV30,.,TGTGCCTGGAGTAACAGTTATGGCTCACCCCTCCACTTT,CAWSNSYGSPLHF
TRBJ1-2,TRBD1,TRBV14,few,TGTGCCAGCAGCCTGGACAGGGGTAGTGGCTACACCTTC,CASSLDRGSGYTF
TRBJ2-5,.,TRBV19,once,TGTGCCAGTAGTATAGGGCAGGGAGTTACGACCCAGTACTTC,CASSIGQGVTTQYF
TRBJ1-3,.,TRBV4-2,.,TGTGCCAGCAGCCAAGTCGCCCGGAGCTCTGGAAACACCATATATTTT,CASSQVARSSGNTIYF
TRBJ2-2,.,TRBV5-6,.,TGTGCCAGCAGTCCGCGGAGGACTCGGAACACCGGGGAGCTGTTTTTT,CASSPRRTRNTGELFF
TRBJ1-1,.,TRBV12-5,few,TGTGCTAGTGGTTTGGTTGACGGACTTGAAGCTTTCTTT,CASGLVDGLEAFF
TRBJ2-3,.,TRBV14,.,TGTGCCAGCAGCCCCCGGGCGGGTAGCACAGATACGCAGTATTTT,CASSPRAGSTDTQYF
TRBJ1-2,TRBD1,TRBV5-6,.,TGTGCCAGCAGCCTTCCAGGGGGCGGCTATGGCTACACCTTC,CASSLPGGGYGYTF
TRBJ1-1,.,TRBV19,.,TGTGCCAGTAGTCTTAGACACCGCACTGAAGCTTTCTTT,CASSLRHRTEAFF
TRBJ2-7,TRBD1,TRBV7-8,.,TGTGCCAGCAGCTTAGTAGGGGGACAGGGGGTTAGGGAGCAGTACTTC,CASSLVGGQGVREQYF
TRBJ2-7,.,TRBV7-6,.,TGTGCCAGCAGCTTGAATCAGGGACCCACCTACGAGCAGTACTTC,CASSLNQGPTYEQYF
TRBJ2-7,.,TRBV7-8,.,TGTGCCAGCAGTTCAACCAGGGCGGCCGTCGGCGAGCAGTACTTC,CASSSTRAAVGEQYF
TRBJ2-7,TRBD1,TRBV5-6,.,TGTGCCAGCAGCTTACGGACGGGGACAGGGGTCTACGAGCAGTACTTC,CASSLRTGTGVYEQYF
TRBJ2-4,TRBD1,TRBV6-5,.,TGTGCCAGCAGTCGACAGGGAGTTAAAAACATTCAGTACTTC,CASSRQGVKNIQYF
TRBJ1-2,TRBD1,TRBV19,.,TGTGCCAGTAGCTCGACAGGGGCCCGAAGCTACACCTTC,CASSSTGARSYTF
TRBJ1-4,.,TRBV11-2,.,TGTGCCAGCAGCTTAGTCTCGGGGGCTGGGGGGAAACTGTTTTTT,CASSLVSGAGGKLFF
TRBJ2-3,TRBD2,TRBV6-6,.,TGTGCCAGCAGGAATAGCGGGGCCGGGATAGATACGCAGTATTTT,CASRNSGAGIDTQYF
TRBJ2-2,.,TRBV7-9,.,TGTGCCAGCAGCTTATCCCGGTGGGACGGGGAGCTGTTTTTT,CASSLSRWDGELFF
TRBJ2-4,TRBD1,TRBV5-6,.,TGTGCCAGCATCCGGACAGGGGGGCAAGCCAAAAACATTCAGTACTTC,CASIRTGGQAKNIQYF
TRBJ2-1,.,TRBV5-6,.,TGTGCCAGCAGCCTAGGACTGTACAATGAGCAGTTCTTC,CASSLGLYNEQFF
TRBJ2-5,TRBD1,TRBV30,.,TGTGCCTGGACCAACGAAAGGACAGGGGGGTATGGGACCCAGTACTTC,CAWTNERTGGYGTQYF
TRBJ2-7,.,TRBV7-8,.,TGTGCCAGCAGCCACGCCTCCGAGCAGTACTTC,CASSHASEQYF
TRBJ2-2,.,TRBV19,.,TGTGCCAGTAGCCCTCGGACAGATACGAACACCGGGGAGCTGTTTTTT,CASSPRTDTNTGELFF
TRBJ1-5,.,TRBV2,.,TGTGCCAGCAGTGAAGCGAGCTCAGGAGGAAGTCCCCAGCATTTT,CASSEASSGGSPQHF
TRBJ1-3,.,TRBV4-3,.,TGCGCCAGCAGCCAAGAGATGGGCCCTGGAAACACCATATATTTT,CASSQEMGPGNTIYF
TRBJ2-3,.,TRBV7-9,.,TGTGCCAGCAGCTCCCAGGGTGCCCGGGTAGATACGCAGTATTTT,CASSSQGARVDTQYF
TRBJ2-2,TRBD2,TRBV4-3,few,TGCGCCAGCAGCCAAGATCGGGATAGCGGGCGAGGCGGGGAGCTGTTTTTT,CASSQDRDSGRGGELFF
TRBJ1-6,.,TRBV5-1,.,TGCGCCAGCAGCTTGCAGGGTCAAAATTCACCCCTCCACTTT,CASSLQGQNSPLHF
TRBJ2-3,.,TRBV9,.,TGTGCCAGCAGCGCTAGAGGGGACGGGACTGCTCGCACAGATACGCAGTATTTT,CASSARGDGTARTDTQYF
TRBJ2-7,TRBD1,TRBV7-9,.,TGTGCCAGCAGCTTGGGACAGAGCTCCTACGAGCAGTACTTC,CASSLGQSSYEQYF
TRBJ2-1,.,TRBV10-3,.,TGTGCCATCAGTGCAAAACTTCTTCTAGAGGCGAGGAATGAGCAGTTCTTC,CAISAKLLLEARNEQFF
TRBJ2-7,TRBD1,TRBV5-1,once,TGCGCCAGCAGCTCGGACAGGAGCTCCTACGAGCAGTACTTC,CASSSDRSSYEQYF
TRBJ2-2,.,TRBV9,.,TGTGCCAGCAGCGTAGGAACTCCGAACACCGGGGAGCTGTTTTTT,CASSVGTPNTGELFF
TRBJ2-1,.,TRBV5-4,once,TGTGCCAGCAGCTCTGGGGAAAGCTCCTACAATGAGCAGTTCTTC,CASSSGESSYNEQFF
TRBJ1-3,.,TRBV7-2,.,TGTGCCAGCAGCTTAGTCCCGGGGGCGGGAGGAAACACCATATATTTT,CASSLVPGAGGNTIYF
TRBJ1-2,TRBD1,TRBV30,.,TGTGCCTGGAGTGGGGACAGGGGGCACCCTAACTATGGCTACACCTTC,CAWSGDRGHPNYGYTF
TRBJ2-7,.,TRBV2,.,TGTGCCAGCAGACTTGGAGTTCTTCCGTACGAGCAGTACTTC,CASRLGVLPYEQYF
TRBJ2-2,.,TRBV10-3,.,TGTGCCATCAGCCAAGAGAACACCGGGGAGCTGTTTTTT,CAISQENTGELFF
TRBJ1-1,.,TRBV5-1,.,TGCGCCAGCAGCTTGGCGCGGGGGGCGGGAGCTTTCTTT,CASSLARGAGAFF
TRBJ1-6,.,TRBV6-1,few,TGTGCCAGCAGTGGCGGGCAGGGCCTTAATTCACCCCTCCACTTT,CASSGGQGLNSPLHF
TRBJ2-2,TRBD1,TRBV6-6,.,TGTGCCAGCAGAAGACAGGGGAGTCCCGGGGAGCTGTTTTTT,CASRRQGSPGELFF
TRBJ1-3,.,TRBV6-1,.,TGTGCCAGCAGTGAACGGTCAAACACCATATATTTT,CASSERSNTIYF
TRBJ2-5,.,TRBV5-1,.,TGCGCCAGCAGCCCGACACAAGAGACCCAGTACTTC,CASSPTQETQYF
TRBJ1-2,.,TRBV5-1,.,TGCGCCAGCAGCTTGGGTCAGTCATCCTATGGCTACACCTTC,CASSLGQSSYGYTF
TRBJ1-2,.,TRBV6-1,.,TGTGCCAGCAGTGGGACAGACGTCTATGGCTACACCTTC,CASSGTDVYGYTF
TRBJ1-2,TRBD1,TRBV19,.,TGTGCCAGTAGTATTCTGGGGACAGGGGGTAGTTATGGCTACACCTTC,CASSILGTGGSYGYTF
TRBJ1-5,.,TRBV2,.,TGTGCCAGCAGAGGCCAAAGGGTGAGCAATCAGCCCCAGCATTTT,CASRGQRVSNQPQHF
TRBJ2-7,.,TRBV27,.,TGTGCCAGCAGTTTTGTAGGGGGAGTCTACGAGCAGTACTTC,CASSFVGGVYEQYF